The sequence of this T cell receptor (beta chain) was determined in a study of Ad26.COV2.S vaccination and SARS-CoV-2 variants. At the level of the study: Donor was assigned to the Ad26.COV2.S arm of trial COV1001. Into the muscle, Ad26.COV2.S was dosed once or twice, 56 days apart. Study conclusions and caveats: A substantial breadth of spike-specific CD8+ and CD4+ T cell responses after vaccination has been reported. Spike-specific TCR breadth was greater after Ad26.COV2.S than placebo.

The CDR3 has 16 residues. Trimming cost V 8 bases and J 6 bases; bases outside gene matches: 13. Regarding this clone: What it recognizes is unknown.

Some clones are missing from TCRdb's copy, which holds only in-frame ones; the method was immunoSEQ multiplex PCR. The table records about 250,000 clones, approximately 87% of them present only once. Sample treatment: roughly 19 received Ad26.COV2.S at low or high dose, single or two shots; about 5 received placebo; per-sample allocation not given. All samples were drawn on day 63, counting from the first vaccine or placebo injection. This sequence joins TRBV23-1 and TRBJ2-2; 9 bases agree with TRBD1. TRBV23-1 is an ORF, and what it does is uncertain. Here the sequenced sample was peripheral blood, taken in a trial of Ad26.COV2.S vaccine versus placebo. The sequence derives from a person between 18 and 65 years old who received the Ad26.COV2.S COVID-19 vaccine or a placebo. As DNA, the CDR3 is TGCGCCAGCCATCCGGGGGACAGGGTGTTTGCCGGGGAGCTGTTTTTT. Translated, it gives CASHPGDRVFAGELFF.